A single sample gave rise to the 5 T cell receptor beta chains below, sequenced in a study of STAT5B mutations in CD4+ large granular lymphocyte leukemia. Measured with immunoSEQ multiplex PCR; TCRdb has only the in-frame clones, and not every one. The table records around 30,000 clones, about two thirds of them present only once. The source material was CD4+ T cells from blood buffy coats. These receptors were collected from a human donor in good health.

V gene TRBV30 combines with J gene TRBJ2-7; perhaps TRBD1 as D (6 bases). The CDR3 covers 13 residues. Per the germline V gene, CDR1 is GTSNPN and CDR2 is SVGIG (reference sequence). The V gene lost 1 base and the J gene lost 3 bases, with 10 bases spanning the gap. The DNA of the CDR3 is TGTGCCTGGAGTGCCCGACAGGACTACGAGCAGTACTTC. It translates to CAWSARQDYEQYF.

The chain couples TRBV11-3 to TRBJ2-1; TRBD2 aligns across 7 bases. The length of the CDR3 is 15 residues. Germline assignment: CDR1 SGHNT and CDR2 YENEEA. V gave up 0 bases and J gave up 10 bases; unmatched junction bases: 9. The CDR3 nucleotides read TGTGCCAGCAGCTTAGACTCCGCCAGCGGGGAAGAGCAGTTCTTC. This sequence encodes CASSLDSASGEEQFF.

The genes are TRBV15 and TRBJ2-1; 14 positions agree with TRBD2. The length of the CDR3 is 18 residues. Looked up from germline, CDR1 is LNHNV and CDR2 is YYDKDF (reference sequence). J was trimmed by 2 bases and V by 1 base; bases with no gene match: 4. The CDR3 here is CATSRVTSGREAYNEQFF. DNA of the CDR3: TGTGCCACCAGCAGAGTGACTAGCGGGAGGGAGGCCTACAATGAGCAGTTCTTC.

The CDR3 DNA sequence: TGTGCCAGTAGCCAGACTAGCGGGGCACAATATACGCAGTATTTT. Its protein product is CASSQTSGAQYTQYF. The chain links TRBV19 to TRBJ2-3; 11 nucleotides align to TRBD2. V shed 6 bases, J shed 7 bases, and the junction held 9 bases outside the gene matches. The germline V gene encodes CDR1 LNHDA and CDR2 SQIVND (reference sequence). This CDR3 is built from 15 residues.

The chain has TRBV12-5 and TRBJ2-1, with 7 nucleotides matching TRBD2. The trim removed 0 bases at V and 5 bases at J, leaving 4 bases unmatched. The CDR3 has 15 amino acids. Germline values: CDR1 LGHNT, CDR2 FRNRAP. The chain's CDR3 is CASGLVWGGNNEQFF. CDR3 nucleotide sequence: TGTGCTAGTGGTTTGGTATGGGGGGGGAACAATGAGCAGTTCTTC.